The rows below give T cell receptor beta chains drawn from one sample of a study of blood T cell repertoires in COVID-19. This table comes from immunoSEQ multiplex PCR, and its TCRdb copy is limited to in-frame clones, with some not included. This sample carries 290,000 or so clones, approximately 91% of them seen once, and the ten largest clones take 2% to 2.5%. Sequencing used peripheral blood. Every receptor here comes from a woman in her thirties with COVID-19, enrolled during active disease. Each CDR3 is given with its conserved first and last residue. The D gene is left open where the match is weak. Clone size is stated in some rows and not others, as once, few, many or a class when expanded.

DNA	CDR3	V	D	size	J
TGTGCCAGTAGTAAACTAGCGGGAGGGGCCGGGGAGCTGTTTTTT	CASSKLAGGAGELFF	TRBV19	TRBD2	.	TRBJ2-2
TGCGCCAGCAGTCAATCCCCGCGACAGGCCCAGGAGGAGCAGTACTTC	CASSQSPRQAQEEQYF	TRBV23-1	.	once	TRBJ2-7
TGTGCCAGTAGTATGACAGGGGGGGCCTACGAGCAGTACTTC	CASSMTGGAYEQYF	TRBV19	TRBD1	.	TRBJ2-7
TGTGCCAGCAGCCAAGGGTCACGCTACGGTAATTCACCCCTCCACTTT	CASSQGSRYGNSPLHF	TRBV3-1/TRBV3-2	.	once	TRBJ1-6
TGTGCCAGCTCACCACTCGACAGATCATCTGGAAACACCATATATTTT	CASSPLDRSSGNTIYF	TRBV18	.	.	TRBJ1-3
TGTGCCAGCAGCTTCATGGCGGGAGGGAGCTTTGAGCAGTTCTTC	CASSFMAGGSFEQFF	TRBV7-9	TRBD2	.	TRBJ2-1
TGCGCCAGCAGCGTACAGGGGGGGAACACTGAAGCTTTCTTT	CASSVQGGNTEAFF	TRBV5-1	TRBD1	.	TRBJ1-1
TGTGCCAGCAGTCAAACAGGGTTAGAGACCCAGTACTTC	CASSQTGLETQYF	TRBV6-5	.	.	TRBJ2-5
TGTTACAGTGAGGGGACACCGAACACTGAAGCTTTCTTT	CYSEGTPNTEAFF	TRBV30	.	once	TRBJ1-1
TGTGCCAGTAGTATTTGGGCAGGGAACCACAATGAGCAGTTCTTC	CASSIWAGNHNEQFF	TRBV19	.	.	TRBJ2-1
TGTGCCATCAGTGGGACAGAGCAAGAGACCCAGTACTTC	CAISGTEQETQYF	TRBV10-3	.	.	TRBJ2-5
TGTGCCAGCAGCCAAGTGACAGGGGAAGGGGAAGAAGAGACCCAGTACTTC	CASSQVTGEGEEETQYF	TRBV3-1/TRBV3-2	TRBD1	.	TRBJ2-5
TGTGCCAGCAGTTTAAGTCCCGGTCTCGGGTCTCTGGATCAGCCCCAGCATTTT	CASSLSPGLGSLDQPQHF	TRBV28	.	.	TRBJ1-5
TGTGCCATCCGACCGACTAGCGGTCCTTACAATGAGCAGTTCTTC	CAIRPTSGPYNEQFF	TRBV10-3	TRBD2	.	TRBJ2-1
TGTGCCAGCAGCGTAGGGAGTTTAAACACAGATACGCAGTATTTT	CASSVGSLNTDTQYF	TRBV9	.	once	TRBJ2-3
TGTGCCACAAGGACAGGGTCTTCACCCCTCCACTTT	CATRTGSSPLHF	TRBV19	TRBD1	.	TRBJ1-6
TGTGCCAGTAGTATACCCACGAGGAACCGGGTAGATGAGCAGTTCTTC	CASSIPTRNRVDEQFF	TRBV19	.	.	TRBJ2-1
TGTGCCAGCAGCTACCGGGACAGGGGGCATGGCTACACCTTC	CASSYRDRGHGYTF	TRBV7-9	TRBD1	.	TRBJ1-2
TGTGCCAGCAGTGAGGGCGGGGAAGGCAATCAGCCCCAGCATTTT	CASSEGGEGNQPQHF	TRBV6-1	.	.	TRBJ1-5
TGTGCCAGCAGCTTTCGGGGAGAGGAGACCCAGTACTTC	CASSFRGEETQYF	TRBV7-9	.	.	TRBJ2-5
TGTGCCAGCAGTATCGGACAGGATAGCAATCAGCCCCAGCATTTT	CASSIGQDSNQPQHF	TRBV28	TRBD1	.	TRBJ1-5
TGCAGTGCTAGTCCAGCGGCCACCGGGGAGCTGTTTTTT	CSASPAATGELFF	TRBV20-1	.	few	TRBJ2-2
TGTGCCATCGCGCGGCCGGGAGCAAATTCACCCCTCCACTTT	CAIARPGANSPLHF	TRBV28	.	.	TRBJ1-6
TGTGCTAGTGGTTTGCCGGCGGGAGGGGCCGGGGAGCTGTTTTTT	CASGLPAGGAGELFF	TRBV12-5	TRBD2	.	TRBJ2-2
TGTGCCAGCAGCGTAGCTGGACAGAATTCACCCCTCCACTTT	CASSVAGQNSPLHF	TRBV9	.	.	TRBJ1-6
TGTGCCAGCAGCTGGAATACAGGGTCATTTGAAGCTTTCTTT	CASSWNTGSFEAFF	TRBV27	.	.	TRBJ1-1
TGCGCCAGCAGTTCTCACACAGGGGGCGGGCAGTACTTC	CASSSHTGGGQYF	TRBV5-1	TRBD1	.	TRBJ2-7
TGTGCCAGCTATCGGACAGGGGGCACCGAAAAACTGTTTTTT	CASYRTGGTEKLFF	TRBV25-1	TRBD1	few	TRBJ1-4
TGTGCCAGCAGCCTCGGACAGGGACAGAGCACAGATACGCAGTATTTT	CASSLGQGQSTDTQYF	TRBV5-4	TRBD1	.	TRBJ2-3
TGTGCCAGTAGTAGAGATGACAGGGGGTTCTACGAGCAGTACTTC	CASSRDDRGFYEQYF	TRBV19	TRBD1	.	TRBJ2-7
TGTGCCAGCTCGGGACAGGGGTACGAGCAGTACTTC	CASSGQGYEQYF	TRBV2	TRBD1	.	TRBJ2-7
TGTGCCAGCAGCCTACTCCCCGGGTCCGGACACAATCAGCCCCAGCATTTT	CASSLLPGSGHNQPQHF	TRBV7-8	.	.	TRBJ1-5
TGTGCCAGCAGCTACCGACGGGAGGGCTCCTACAATGAGCAGTTCTTC	CASSYRREGSYNEQFF	TRBV7-9	TRBD2	.	TRBJ2-1
TGTGCCAGTCACAGCTCTGGAAACACCATATATTTT	CASHSSGNTIYF	TRBV19	.	.	TRBJ1-3
TGTGCCAGCAGTTCAGGATTACAAGAGACCCAGTACTTC	CASSSGLQETQYF	TRBV5-4	.	.	TRBJ2-5
TGTGCCAGTAGTTTACGGTACTCTGGGGCCAACGTCCTGACTTTC	CASSLRYSGANVLTF	TRBV19	.	.	TRBJ2-6
TGTGCCAGCAGTTCTCAGGGTGTTGGGCCCCAGCATTTT	CASSSQGVGPQHF	TRBV27	.	.	TRBJ1-5
TGTGCCAGCAGCCTGATAGGACTAGCGGGTCTCCAAGAGACCCAGTACTTC	CASSLIGLAGLQETQYF	TRBV3-1/TRBV3-2	TRBD2	.	TRBJ2-5
TGTGCCACCAGTGTACCGGGAGCGATGGGCGGCTACACCTTC	CATSVPGAMGGYTF	TRBV24-1	.	.	TRBJ1-2
TGTGCCAGCAGCCCAAAAGGCGGGGTCGCCTCTGGAAACACCATATATTTT	CASSPKGGVASGNTIYF	TRBV5-4	.	once	TRBJ1-3
TGTGCCTGGAGTGCCCAGGGGGCAGGGGGCTACACCTTC	CAWSAQGAGGYTF	TRBV30	TRBD1	.	TRBJ1-2
TGTGCCAGCAGCCCCGTTACGGGGGCCGGGGAGCTGTTTTTT	CASSPVTGAGELFF	TRBV6-4	.	.	TRBJ2-2
TGTGCCAGCAGCTCAGGACTAGCGGGAGGTATGGGGGCCAACGTCCTGACTTTC	CASSSGLAGGMGANVLTF	TRBV13	TRBD2	.	TRBJ2-6
TGTGCCAGCAGCGTAGAGGCAGGGCCGACCCAGACCCAGTACTTC	CASSVEAGPTQTQYF	TRBV9	.	.	TRBJ2-5
TGTGCCAGCTCACCTATAAACACCGGGGAGCTGTTTTTT	CASSPINTGELFF	TRBV18	.	.	TRBJ2-2